This T cell receptor (beta chain) appears in the sequencing data of a study of blood T cell repertoires in COVID-19. Across the whole study: Researchers got acute and convalescent COVID-19 samples from the United States, Italy and Spain. T cells, B-cell-depleted T cells, or PBMCs supplied cDNA or gDNA.

In the original processing: Reference gene primer amplification yielded estimated nucleated cell counts. Generated by immunoSEQ multiplex PCR, the TCRdb table keeps only in-frame clones and is missing some. V and J calls plus clone size are reproduced from that table; the DNA served to infer D and trimming. This table has about 110,000 clones, approximately 80% appearing once. This CDR3 region has 13 residues. V lost 8 bases and J lost 4, with 12 bases in between. The germline CDR1 and CDR2 sequences are ENHRY and SYGVKD. The table lists this clone with a few counts. Input material: peripheral blood. The gene calls are TRBV10-3 and TRBJ2-1, with D perhaps TRBD2 (5 bases). The source of this sequence is a woman of 80 years or more with acute or convalescent COVID-19. CDR3 residues: CAIAASSYNEQFF. CDR3 coding DNA: TGTGCCATCGCAGCTAGCTCTTACAATGAGCAGTTCTTC.